The rows below give T cell receptor beta chains drawn from one sample of a study of T cells after yellow fever vaccination. TCRdb used MiXCR to reprocess the 5' RACE reads, holding one entry per CDR3 protein. The table has 250,000 to 350,000 distinct CDR3 sequences, about 4.5% seen once; the top ten hold around 19%. The sequences come from PBMCs, collected 15 days after the yellow fever booster vaccination. The source of these receptors is a man aged 18 to 35 who received the YFV17D yellow fever vaccine. Both conserved end residues are part of each CDR3. The D gene is left open where the match is weak. Some rows have no size entry. The others give once, few or many, or a class for an expanded clone.

d_call: .; v_call: TRBV10-1; clone_size: few; j_call: TRBJ2-1; cdr3_nt: TGCGCCAGCATTACAGGACGGATCAATGAGCAGTTCTTC; cdr3_aa: CASITGRINEQFF
d_call: .; v_call: TRBV30; clone_size: few; j_call: TRBJ1-1; cdr3_nt: TGTGCCTCAAGACAGCAAGCCACGTCGGGAGGCACTGAAGCTTTCTTT; cdr3_aa: CASRQQATSGGTEAFF
d_call: .; v_call: TRBV12-3/TRBV12-4; clone_size: .; j_call: TRBJ2-1; cdr3_nt: TGTGCCAGCAGTTTACGATGGCGGCAAGTATACAATGAGCAGTTCTTC; cdr3_aa: CASSLRWRQVYNEQFF
d_call: TRBD1; v_call: TRBV7-8; clone_size: .; j_call: TRBJ2-2; cdr3_nt: TGTGCCAGCAACGTAGGGATAGGGGGCTCAGGGGAGCTGTTTTTT; cdr3_aa: CASNVGIGGSGELFF
d_call: .; v_call: TRBV6-5; clone_size: many; j_call: TRBJ2-7; cdr3_nt: TGTGCCAGCAGTAGAGGACAAGAGCAGTACTTC; cdr3_aa: CASSRGQEQYF
d_call: .; v_call: TRBV6-5; clone_size: few; j_call: TRBJ1-1; cdr3_nt: TGTGCCAGCAGTTACTCGATGGTCTTAGGGAACACTGAAGCTTTCTTT; cdr3_aa: CASSYSMVLGNTEAFF
d_call: TRBD2; v_call: TRBV7-2; clone_size: .; j_call: TRBJ2-5; cdr3_nt: TGTGCCAGCAGCTTACGTGAGCGGGGGTCCCAAGAGACCCAGTACTTC; cdr3_aa: CASSLRERGSQETQYF
d_call: .; v_call: TRBV10-2; clone_size: many; j_call: TRBJ2-7; cdr3_nt: TGCGCCAGCAGAGACAACTCCTACGAGCAGTACTTC; cdr3_aa: CASRDNSYEQYF
d_call: TRBD1; v_call: TRBV20-1; clone_size: .; j_call: TRBJ2-1; cdr3_nt: TGCAGTGCTAGAGATCTCACCGGACAGGGTGGCGATGAGCAGTTCTTC; cdr3_aa: CSARDLTGQGGDEQFF
d_call: .; v_call: TRBV29-1; clone_size: many; j_call: TRBJ2-5; cdr3_nt: TGCAGCGGCAAACATGGCCCGTCCGGGGAGACCCAGTACTTC; cdr3_aa: CSGKHGPSGETQYF
d_call: TRBD1; v_call: TRBV12-3/TRBV12-4; clone_size: many; j_call: TRBJ1-1; cdr3_nt: TGTGCCAGCAGTCGGGACAGGGGTTGGGCTGAAGCTTTCTTT; cdr3_aa: CASSRDRGWAEAFF
d_call: .; v_call: TRBV12-3/TRBV12-4; clone_size: few; j_call: TRBJ1-2; cdr3_nt: TGTGCCAGCAGTTTGGGTAGGACCCTACTTAACTATGGCTACACCTTC; cdr3_aa: CASSLGRTLLNYGYTF
d_call: .; v_call: TRBV14; clone_size: few; j_call: TRBJ2-7; cdr3_nt: TGTGCCAGCAGCCAAGATTCAGGGACCTTCTACGAGCAGTACTTC; cdr3_aa: CASSQDSGTFYEQYF
d_call: .; v_call: TRBV2; clone_size: .; j_call: TRBJ1-3; cdr3_nt: TGTGCCAGCAGATCAGACGACTCCTCTGGAAACACCATATATTTT; cdr3_aa: CASRSDDSSGNTIYF
d_call: .; v_call: TRBV20-1; clone_size: many; j_call: TRBJ1-2; cdr3_nt: TGCAGTGCCTTCCCCAACTATGGCTACACCTTC; cdr3_aa: CSAFPNYGYTF
d_call: TRBD2; v_call: TRBV4-2; clone_size: few; j_call: TRBJ2-3; cdr3_nt: TGTGCCAGCAGCCAAGAAGCGGGGGGGCCAGATACGCAGTATTTT; cdr3_aa: CASSQEAGGPDTQYF
d_call: .; v_call: TRBV6-1; clone_size: .; j_call: TRBJ1-1; cdr3_nt: TGTGCCAGCAGTGAAATGAAATGGAGCTACAAAACTGAAGCTTTCTTT; cdr3_aa: CASSEMKWSYKTEAFF
d_call: TRBD1; v_call: TRBV9; clone_size: many; j_call: TRBJ1-4; cdr3_nt: TGTGCCAGCAGCACTCGACAGGGGACAGGTGAAAAACTGTTTTTT; cdr3_aa: CASSTRQGTGEKLFF
d_call: TRBD1; v_call: TRBV20-1; clone_size: few; j_call: TRBJ1-5; cdr3_nt: TGCAGCGCGGCAGAGGGGGCTCAGCCCCAGCATTTT; cdr3_aa: CSAAEGAQPQHF
d_call: .; v_call: TRBV5-1; clone_size: few; j_call: TRBJ1-2; cdr3_nt: TGCGCCAGCAGGGAAGAGCGGCCGGATGGCTACACCTTC; cdr3_aa: CASREERPDGYTF
d_call: .; v_call: TRBV12-3/TRBV12-4; clone_size: few; j_call: TRBJ2-7; cdr3_nt: TGTGCCAGCAGTTTAGGCAGGGTCCACGAGCAGTACTTC; cdr3_aa: CASSLGRVHEQYF
d_call: TRBD2; v_call: TRBV10-3; clone_size: .; j_call: TRBJ2-3; cdr3_nt: TGTGCCATCAGTGGAATGCGGGGGGGCGCAGATACGCAGTATTTT; cdr3_aa: CAISGMRGGADTQYF
d_call: TRBD1; v_call: TRBV5-1; clone_size: few; j_call: TRBJ2-4; cdr3_nt: TGCGCCAGCAGCTTGCTACAGGGGAAAGCCAAAAACATTCAGTACTTC; cdr3_aa: CASSLLQGKAKNIQYF
d_call: .; v_call: TRBV12-3/TRBV12-4; clone_size: many; j_call: TRBJ2-2; cdr3_nt: TGTGCCAGCAGCCCGTTTGTGAACACCGGGGAGCTGTTTTTT; cdr3_aa: CASSPFVNTGELFF
d_call: .; v_call: TRBV20-1; clone_size: large; j_call: TRBJ1-1; cdr3_nt: TGCAGTGCTAGGGTTCGCGACACTGAAGCTTTCTTT; cdr3_aa: CSARVRDTEAFF
d_call: .; v_call: TRBV12-3/TRBV12-4; clone_size: .; j_call: TRBJ1-2; cdr3_nt: TGTGCCAGCAGTTTTGGGGGGAACGGAGGCTACACCTTC; cdr3_aa: CASSFGGNGGYTF
d_call: TRBD1; v_call: TRBV6-1; clone_size: many; j_call: TRBJ2-5; cdr3_nt: TGTGCCAGCTATCCAGGGGGCGTGAAGACCCAGTACTTC; cdr3_aa: CASYPGGVKTQYF
d_call: TRBD1; v_call: TRBV6-1; clone_size: many; j_call: TRBJ2-1; cdr3_nt: TGTGCCAGCAGTGAACTGGACAGGGGGGGAGAGCAGTTCTTC; cdr3_aa: CASSELDRGGEQFF
d_call: .; v_call: TRBV7-6; clone_size: many; j_call: TRBJ1-3; cdr3_nt: TGTGCCAGCAGCTTAACAGGAAACACCATATATTTT; cdr3_aa: CASSLTGNTIYF
d_call: .; v_call: TRBV25-1; clone_size: few; j_call: TRBJ1-4; cdr3_nt: TGTGCCAGCAGTGAATTGGGGGATGAAAAACTGTTTTTT; cdr3_aa: CASSELGDEKLFF
d_call: TRBD2; v_call: TRBV20-1; clone_size: many; j_call: TRBJ2-7; cdr3_nt: TGCAGTGCTAGAGATATTAGCGGGGCCTCCTACGAGCAGTACTTC; cdr3_aa: CSARDISGASYEQYF
d_call: .; v_call: TRBV5-1; clone_size: .; j_call: TRBJ2-7; cdr3_nt: TGCGCCAGCAGCTTGGTAGGTGTAAAGAGCTCCTACGAGCAGTACTTC; cdr3_aa: CASSLVGVKSSYEQYF
d_call: .; v_call: TRBV6-5; clone_size: few; j_call: TRBJ1-2; cdr3_nt: TGTGCCAGCAGCCTCCAGGGGTGGGGCTACACCTTC; cdr3_aa: CASSLQGWGYTF
d_call: .; v_call: TRBV20-1; clone_size: few; j_call: TRBJ2-1; cdr3_nt: TGCAGTGCTAACGGCGGGACTGTTTCCAATGAGCAGTTCTTC; cdr3_aa: CSANGGTVSNEQFF
d_call: TRBD1; v_call: TRBV2; clone_size: few; j_call: TRBJ2-5; cdr3_nt: TGTGCCAGCAGTGAAGCCGCAGGACAGGGGCTGATAGAGACCCAGTACTTC; cdr3_aa: CASSEAAGQGLIETQYF
d_call: TRBD1; v_call: TRBV18; clone_size: .; j_call: TRBJ1-1; cdr3_nt: TGTGCCAGCTCACCTTCCCCGGGACAGGGGAAGGGTGGAAACACTGAAGCTTTCTTT; cdr3_aa: CASSPSPGQGKGGNTEAFF
d_call: .; v_call: TRBV20-1; clone_size: .; j_call: TRBJ2-3; cdr3_nt: TGCAGTGCTAGGGGACTGAGCACAGATACGCAGTATTTT; cdr3_aa: CSARGLSTDTQYF
d_call: TRBD1; v_call: TRBV18; clone_size: few; j_call: TRBJ2-7; cdr3_nt: TGTGCCAGCTCACCGGGACAGCCTTTCTACGAGCAGTACTTC; cdr3_aa: CASSPGQPFYEQYF
d_call: .; v_call: TRBV6-5; clone_size: few; j_call: TRBJ1-5; cdr3_nt: TGTGCCAGCAGTTACGGGAGGGGTAATCAGCCCCAGCATTTT; cdr3_aa: CASSYGRGNQPQHF
d_call: .; v_call: TRBV4-3; clone_size: many; j_call: TRBJ2-2; cdr3_nt: TGCGCCAGCAGCCAAGAAATCGGGGTGTACACCGGGGAGCTGTTTTTT; cdr3_aa: CASSQEIGVYTGELFF
d_call: .; v_call: TRBV20-1; clone_size: many; j_call: TRBJ2-7; cdr3_nt: TGCAGTGCGAACAGGAGGTCCTACGAGCAGTACTTC; cdr3_aa: CSANRRSYEQYF
d_call: .; v_call: TRBV14; clone_size: few; j_call: TRBJ2-3; cdr3_nt: TGTGCCAGCAGCCAACTCAATTCGTGGAGACAGGATACCGGCACAGATACGCAGTATTTT; cdr3_aa: CASSQLNSWRQDTGTDTQYF